This TCR beta chain was obtained from a study of read filtering for tumor transcriptome and immune sequencing. Study details: Patients were about 17 male and some 15 female, mean age around 66 years, range about 45 to 85. By R-ISS, stages I, II and III held approximately 8, 16 and 7 patients.

The library was built from roughly 400 ng RNA with molecular barcoded adaptors for alpha/delta and beta/gamma chains. TCRdb re-called the reads through MiXCR, storing one row per CDR3 protein. The table includes 50,000 or so distinct CDR3 sequences, roughly 12% detected once. This CDR3 has 15 residues. V lost 3 bases and J 7 bases, leaving 15 bases between the germline ends. The V gene's germline CDR1 is MNHNS and CDR2 SASEGT. The table lists this clonotype with many counts. This sequence joins TRBV6-1 and TRBJ1-4, with D tentatively TRBD1 (5 bases). Sequenced material: a population of CD138-negative cells sorted from bone marrow. The clonotype comes from a donor over 35 with multiple myeloma. CDR3 nucleotide sequence: TGTGCCAGCAGTGATCAGAAGATGGGGGGTGAAAAACTGTTTTTT. It specifies CASSDQKMGGEKLFF.